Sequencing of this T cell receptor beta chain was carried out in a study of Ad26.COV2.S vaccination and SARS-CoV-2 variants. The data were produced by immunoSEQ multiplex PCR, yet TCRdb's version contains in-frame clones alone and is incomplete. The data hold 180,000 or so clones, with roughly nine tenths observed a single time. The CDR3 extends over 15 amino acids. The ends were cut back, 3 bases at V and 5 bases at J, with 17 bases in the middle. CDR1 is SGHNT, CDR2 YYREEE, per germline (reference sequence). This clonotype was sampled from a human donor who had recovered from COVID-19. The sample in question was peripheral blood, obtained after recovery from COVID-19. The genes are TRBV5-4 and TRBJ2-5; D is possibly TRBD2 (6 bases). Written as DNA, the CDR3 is TGTGCCAGCAGCTGGGGCGGGATCCTTCCGGAGACCCAGTACTTC. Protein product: CASSWGGILPETQYF.